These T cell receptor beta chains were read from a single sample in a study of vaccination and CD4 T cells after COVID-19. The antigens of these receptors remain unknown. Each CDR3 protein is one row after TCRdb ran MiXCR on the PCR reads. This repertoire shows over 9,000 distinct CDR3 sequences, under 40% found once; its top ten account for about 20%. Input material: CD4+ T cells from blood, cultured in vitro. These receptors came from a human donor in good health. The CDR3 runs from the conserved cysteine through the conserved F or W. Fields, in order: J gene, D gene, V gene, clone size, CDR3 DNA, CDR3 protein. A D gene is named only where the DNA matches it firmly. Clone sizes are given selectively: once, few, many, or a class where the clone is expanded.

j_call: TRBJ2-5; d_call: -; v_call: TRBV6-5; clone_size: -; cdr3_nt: TGTGCCAGCAGTTCCCCCGTGGGCCTATCCCAAGAGACCCAGTACTTC; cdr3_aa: CASSSPVGLSQETQYF
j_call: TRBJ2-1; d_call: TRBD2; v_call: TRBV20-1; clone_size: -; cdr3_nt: TGCAGTGCCGCACCGACTAGCGGGAATTTCAATGAGCAGTTCTTC; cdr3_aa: CSAAPTSGNFNEQFF
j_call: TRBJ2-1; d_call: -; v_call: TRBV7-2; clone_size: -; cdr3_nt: TGTGCCAGCAGCTCACCGGGTGAATCCAACAATGAGCAGTTCTTC; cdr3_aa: CASSSPGESNNEQFF
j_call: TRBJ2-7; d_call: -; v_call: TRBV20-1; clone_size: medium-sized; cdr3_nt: TGCAGTGCTAGTGCGGGGACTCCCTACGAGCAGTACTTC; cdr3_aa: CSASAGTPYEQYF
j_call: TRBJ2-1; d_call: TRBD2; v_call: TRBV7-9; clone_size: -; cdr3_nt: TGTGCCAGCAGCTTAGCCTCGGGACTAGCGGGAGGGCACTACAATGAGCAGTTCTTC; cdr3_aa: CASSLASGLAGGHYNEQFF
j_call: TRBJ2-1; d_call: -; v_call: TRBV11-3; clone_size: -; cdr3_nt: TGTGCCAGCAGCTATCGCCCAGGGAATGAGCAGTTCTTC; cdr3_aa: CASSYRPGNEQFF
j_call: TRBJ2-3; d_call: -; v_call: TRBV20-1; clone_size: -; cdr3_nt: TGCAGTGCTAGTTCGGGGTCGACAGATACGCAGTATTTT; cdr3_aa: CSASSGSTDTQYF
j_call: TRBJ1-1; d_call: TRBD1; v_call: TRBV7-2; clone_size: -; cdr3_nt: TGTGCCAGCAGCTTAGGTGGCGGTTGGGGACAGGGGGCTGAAGTAGGAAGGACTGAAGCTTTCTTT; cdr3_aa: CASSLGGGWGQGAEVGRTEAFF
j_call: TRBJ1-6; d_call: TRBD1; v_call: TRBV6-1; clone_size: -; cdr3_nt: TGTGCCAGCCAAAGGGACAGGCATTCACCCCTCCACTTT; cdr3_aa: CASQRDRHSPLHF
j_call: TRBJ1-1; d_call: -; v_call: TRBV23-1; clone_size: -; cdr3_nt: TGCGCCAGCAGTCCTTTTAGGGGGGCGGACACTGAAGCTTTCTTT; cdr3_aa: CASSPFRGADTEAFF
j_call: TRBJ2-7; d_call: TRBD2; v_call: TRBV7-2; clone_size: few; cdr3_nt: TGTGCCAGCAGCTATGGGCACCTAGCGGGGGAGCAGTACTTC; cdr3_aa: CASSYGHLAGEQYF
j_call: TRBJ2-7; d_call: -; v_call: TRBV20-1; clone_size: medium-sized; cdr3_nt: TGCAGTGCTACCAGACTGGCGGAGACGAGGGAGCAGTACTTC; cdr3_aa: CSATRLAETREQYF
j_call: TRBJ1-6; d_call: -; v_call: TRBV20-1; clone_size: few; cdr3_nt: TGCAGTGCTAGGGCCAGGGTTCTCAATCCCCGTCCGGATTCACCCCTCCACTTT; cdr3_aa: CSARARVLNPRPDSPLHF
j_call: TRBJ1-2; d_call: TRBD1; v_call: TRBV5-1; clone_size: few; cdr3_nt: TGCGCCAGCATCGCCAGTCCGGGGACAGGGGTAGGCTACACCTTC; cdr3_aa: CASIASPGTGVGYTF
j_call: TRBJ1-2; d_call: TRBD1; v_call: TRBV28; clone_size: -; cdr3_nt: TGTGCCAGCAGCCAGACTTGGGACAGGGGGAGAGGCTACACCTTC; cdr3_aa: CASSQTWDRGRGYTF
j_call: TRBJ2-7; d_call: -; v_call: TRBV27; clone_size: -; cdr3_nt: TGTGCCAGCAGTTTATTCGGACAGAACTACGAGCAGTACTTC; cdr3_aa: CASSLFGQNYEQYF
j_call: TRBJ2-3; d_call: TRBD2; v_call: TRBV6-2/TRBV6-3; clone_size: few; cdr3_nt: TGTGCCAGCAAATCCTCTAGCGGGTGGAGCACAGATACGCAGTATTTT; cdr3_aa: CASKSSSGWSTDTQYF
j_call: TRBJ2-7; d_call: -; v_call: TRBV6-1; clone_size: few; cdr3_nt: TGTGCCAGCAGTGAGCGGGATCCTCTCTTCTACGAGCAGTACTTC; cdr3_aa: CASSERDPLFYEQYF
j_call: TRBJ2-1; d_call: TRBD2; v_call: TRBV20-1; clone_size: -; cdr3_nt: TGCAGTGCTAATCCGATGACTAGCGGGAGAAACAATGAGCAGTTCTTC; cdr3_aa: CSANPMTSGRNNEQFF
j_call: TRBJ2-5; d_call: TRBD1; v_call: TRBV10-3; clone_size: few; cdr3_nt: TGTGCCATCAGTGAGCGAGGACAGGGGGTCAGGGAGATTGAGACCCAGTACTTC; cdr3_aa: CAISERGQGVREIETQYF
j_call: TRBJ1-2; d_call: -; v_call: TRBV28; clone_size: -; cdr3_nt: TGTGCCAGCAAGGGGAGAGCTAACTATGGCTACACCTTC; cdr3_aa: CASKGRANYGYTF
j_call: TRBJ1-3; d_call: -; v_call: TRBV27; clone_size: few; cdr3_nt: TGTGCCAGCAGTTTAGCAGGGACTGGAAACACCATATATTTT; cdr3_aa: CASSLAGTGNTIYF
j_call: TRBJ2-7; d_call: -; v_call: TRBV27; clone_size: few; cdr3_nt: TGTGCCAGCAGCCCCTCGGGTAGTCTCCACGAGCAGTACTTC; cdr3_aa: CASSPSGSLHEQYF
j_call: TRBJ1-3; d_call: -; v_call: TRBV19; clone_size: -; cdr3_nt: TGTGCCAGTAGTCAGAGCTCTGGAAACACCATATATTTT; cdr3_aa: CASSQSSGNTIYF
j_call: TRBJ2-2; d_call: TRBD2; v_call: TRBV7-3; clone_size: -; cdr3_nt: TGTGCCAGCAGCCTTACGGGGGGGAGGGCAAACACCGGGGAGCTGTTTTTT; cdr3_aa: CASSLTGGRANTGELFF
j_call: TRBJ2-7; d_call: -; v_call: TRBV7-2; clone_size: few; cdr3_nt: TGTGCCAGCAGCTTAGCGGGGTTACGCTACGAGCAGTACTTC; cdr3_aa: CASSLAGLRYEQYF
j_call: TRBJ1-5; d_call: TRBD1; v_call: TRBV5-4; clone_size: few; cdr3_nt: TGTGCCAGCAGCCTGGACAGGGGGCTGAGCCAGCCCCAGCATTTT; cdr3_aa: CASSLDRGLSQPQHF
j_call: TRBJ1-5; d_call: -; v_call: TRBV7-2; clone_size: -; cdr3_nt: TGTGCCAGCAGCTTAAGGGGTGATCAGCCCCAGCATTTT; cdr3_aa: CASSLRGDQPQHF
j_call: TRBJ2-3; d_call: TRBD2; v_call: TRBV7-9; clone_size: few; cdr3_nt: TGTGCCAGCACCCAATTTAGCGGGTCCCAAAGCACAGATACGCAGTATTTT; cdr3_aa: CASTQFSGSQSTDTQYF
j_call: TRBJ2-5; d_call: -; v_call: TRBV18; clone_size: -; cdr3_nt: TGTGCCAGCTCACCCGAGTCAGGAGAGACCCAGTACTTC; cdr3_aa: CASSPESGETQYF
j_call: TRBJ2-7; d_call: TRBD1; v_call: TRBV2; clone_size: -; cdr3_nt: TGTGCCAGCAGTTACCAACCCGGGACAGGGTACTACGAGCAGTACTTC; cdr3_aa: CASSYQPGTGYYEQYF
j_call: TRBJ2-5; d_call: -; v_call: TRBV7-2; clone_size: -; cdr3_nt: TGTGCCAGCAGCTTATCTTTTCGAGAGACCCAGTACTTC; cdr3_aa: CASSLSFRETQYF
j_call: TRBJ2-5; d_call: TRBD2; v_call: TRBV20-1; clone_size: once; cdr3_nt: TGCAGTGCTAGACCCCGGGGACTAGCAGGGGGGTGGGAGACCCAGTACTTC; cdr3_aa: CSARPRGLAGGWETQYF
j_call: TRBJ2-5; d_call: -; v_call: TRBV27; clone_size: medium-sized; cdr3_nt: TGTGCCAGCAGTCCTCAGGTCCCTGAGACCCAGTACTTC; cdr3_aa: CASSPQVPETQYF
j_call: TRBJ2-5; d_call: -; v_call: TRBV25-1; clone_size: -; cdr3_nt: TGTGCCAGCAGTGAGCTCAAGGATACATTACAAGAGACCCAGTACTTC; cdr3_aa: CASSELKDTLQETQYF
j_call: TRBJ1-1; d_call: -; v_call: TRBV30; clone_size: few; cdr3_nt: TGTGCCTGGACCCACAGGAGGAACACTGAAGCTTTCTTT; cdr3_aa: CAWTHRRNTEAFF
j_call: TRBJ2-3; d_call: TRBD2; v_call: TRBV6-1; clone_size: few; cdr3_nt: TGTGCCAGCACATTTGAGGCGGGAGGGTTGGCCACGCAGTATTTT; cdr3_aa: CASTFEAGGLATQYF
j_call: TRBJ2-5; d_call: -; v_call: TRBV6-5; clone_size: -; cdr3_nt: TGTGCCAGCAGTTACGACTCCGGGACACTACCCGATGGGTACTTC; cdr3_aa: CASSYDSGTLPDGYF
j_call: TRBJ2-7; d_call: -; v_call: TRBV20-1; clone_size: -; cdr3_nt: TGCAGTGCTAGTCGAGGGGCCCCCTACGAGCAGTACTTC; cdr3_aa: CSASRGAPYEQYF
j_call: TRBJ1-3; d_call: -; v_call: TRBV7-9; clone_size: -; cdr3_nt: TGTGCCAGCAGCTTAGGGCAAAACACCATATATTTT; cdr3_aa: CASSLGQNTIYF
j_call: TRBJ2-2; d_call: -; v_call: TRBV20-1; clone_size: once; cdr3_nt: TGCAGTGCTAGGGGGGTGGGGGTGAACACCGGGGAGCTGTTTTTT; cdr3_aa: CSARGVGVNTGELFF
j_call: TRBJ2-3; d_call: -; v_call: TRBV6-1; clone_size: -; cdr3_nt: TGTGCCAGCACTGACCCCGGGACTCTCACAGATACGCAGTATTTT; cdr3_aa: CASTDPGTLTDTQYF
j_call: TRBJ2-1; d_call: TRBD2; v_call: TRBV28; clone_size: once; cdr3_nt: TGTGCCAGCAGTTTATCGACGGGAGGACTCATCAATGAGCAGTTCTTC; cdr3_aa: CASSLSTGGLINEQFF
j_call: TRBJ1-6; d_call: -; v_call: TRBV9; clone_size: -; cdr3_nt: TGTGCCAGCAGCACACGGTGGAGGGTTGGGGTCTCACCCCTCCACTTT; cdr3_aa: CASSTRWRVGVSPLHF
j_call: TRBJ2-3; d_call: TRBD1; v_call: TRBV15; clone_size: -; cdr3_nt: TGTGCCACCAGCAGGGGCCGGGACAGTAAGACAGATACGCAGTATTTT; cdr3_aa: CATSRGRDSKTDTQYF
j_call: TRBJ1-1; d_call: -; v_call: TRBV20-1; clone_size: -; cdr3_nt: TGCAGTGCTAGAGGCGGGGGGCCCCGTCGTGAAGCTTTCTTT; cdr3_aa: CSARGGGPRREAFF
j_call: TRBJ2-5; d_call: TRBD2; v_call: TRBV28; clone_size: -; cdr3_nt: TGTGCCAGCAGTTTCTTAGTACTAGCGGTACAAGAGACCCAGTACTTC; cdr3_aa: CASSFLVLAVQETQYF
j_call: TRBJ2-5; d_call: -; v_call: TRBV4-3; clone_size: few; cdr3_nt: TGCGCCAGCAGCCAAGAGAGTGTAGGGACAGAGACCCAGTACTTC; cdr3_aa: CASSQESVGTETQYF
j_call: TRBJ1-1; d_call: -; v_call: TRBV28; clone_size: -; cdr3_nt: TGTGCCAGCAGTTTAAACAGAAACACTGAAGCTTTCTTT; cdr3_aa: CASSLNRNTEAFF